This paragraph reports one T cell receptor (beta chain). Its antigen is currently unknown. This record comes from a study of cytomegalovirus exposure and HLA in healthy donors. Germline lookup yields CDR1 SEHNR and CDR2 FQNEAQ (reference sequence). This CDR3 contains 15 residues. J gave up 6 bases and V 5 bases, and 7 bases lay outside the gene matches. PCR amplification relied on 60 Vbeta primers (plus 13 Jbeta primers). The table came from immunoSEQ multiplex PCR; TCRdb's copy has only in-frame clones and leaves some out. This table has under 130,000 clones, approximately 64% appearing once. Overall study results and limits: A highly shared variant cluster was judged a likely technical artifact. Across all donors, roughly uniform sequencing depth was an assumption of the presence/absence analyses.

The clonotype was recovered from a woman in her forties or fifties in good health and CMV-seronegative. The sample taken for sequencing was PBMCs. V and J are TRBV7-9 and TRBJ1-1; 12 nucleotides agree with TRBD1. CDR3 sequence: CASSTWDRGPSEAFF. As DNA, the CDR3 is TGTGCCAGCAGCACTTGGGACAGGGGGCCGTCTGAAGCTTTCTTT.